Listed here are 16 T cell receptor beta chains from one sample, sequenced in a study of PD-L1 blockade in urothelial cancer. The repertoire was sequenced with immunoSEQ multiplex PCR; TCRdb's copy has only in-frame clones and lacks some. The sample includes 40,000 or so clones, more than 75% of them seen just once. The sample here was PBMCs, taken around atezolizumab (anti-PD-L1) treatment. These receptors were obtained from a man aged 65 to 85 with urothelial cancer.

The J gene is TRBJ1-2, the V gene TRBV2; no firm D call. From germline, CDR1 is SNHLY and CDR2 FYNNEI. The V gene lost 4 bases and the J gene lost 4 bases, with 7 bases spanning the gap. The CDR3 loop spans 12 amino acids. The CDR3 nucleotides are TGTGCCAGCAGTGTAAGCCCCTATGGCTACACCTTC. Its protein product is CASSVSPYGYTF.

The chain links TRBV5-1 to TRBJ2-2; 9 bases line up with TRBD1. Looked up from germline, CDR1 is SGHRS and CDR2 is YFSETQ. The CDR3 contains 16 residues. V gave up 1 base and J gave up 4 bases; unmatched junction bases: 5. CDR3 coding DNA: TGCGCCAGCAGCTTGCGGGACAGGGTTGGCACCGGGGAGCTGTTTTTT. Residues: CASSLRDRVGTGELFF.

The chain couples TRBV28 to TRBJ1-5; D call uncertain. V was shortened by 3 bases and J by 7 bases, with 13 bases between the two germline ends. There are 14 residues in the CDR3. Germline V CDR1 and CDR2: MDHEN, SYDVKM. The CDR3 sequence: CASSFEWAGQPQHF. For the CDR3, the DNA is TGTGCCAGCAGTTTCGAGTGGGCGGGACAGCCCCAGCATTTT.

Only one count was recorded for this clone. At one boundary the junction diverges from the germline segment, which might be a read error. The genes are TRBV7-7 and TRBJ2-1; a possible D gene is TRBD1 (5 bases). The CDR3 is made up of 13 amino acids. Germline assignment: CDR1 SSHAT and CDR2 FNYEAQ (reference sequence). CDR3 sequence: CASSPDSFNEQFF. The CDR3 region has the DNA TGTGCTAGCAGCCCCGACAGTTTTAATGAGCAGTTCTTC.

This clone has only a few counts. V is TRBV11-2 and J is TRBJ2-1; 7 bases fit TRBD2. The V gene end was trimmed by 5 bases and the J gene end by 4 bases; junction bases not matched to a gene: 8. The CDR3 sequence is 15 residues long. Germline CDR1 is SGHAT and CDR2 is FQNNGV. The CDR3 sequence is CASSGSAGAYNEQFF. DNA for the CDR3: TGTGCCAGCAGCGGTAGTGCGGGAGCGTACAATGAGCAGTTCTTC.

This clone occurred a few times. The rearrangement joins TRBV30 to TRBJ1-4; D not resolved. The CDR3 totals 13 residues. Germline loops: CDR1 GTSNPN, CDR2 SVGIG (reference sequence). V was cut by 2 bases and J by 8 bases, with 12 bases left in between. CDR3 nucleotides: TGTGCCTGGAGTCCTCCCTCCCTCGAAAAACTGTTTTTT. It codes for CAWSPPSLEKLFF.

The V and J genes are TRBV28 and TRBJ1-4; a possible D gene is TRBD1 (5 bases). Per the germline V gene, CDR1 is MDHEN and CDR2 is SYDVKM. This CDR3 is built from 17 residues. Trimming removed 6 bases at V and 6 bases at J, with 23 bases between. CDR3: CASSLAGNALSHEKLFF. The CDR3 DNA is TGTGCCAGCAGCCTCGCAGGGAATGCTCTCTCTCATGAAAAACTGTTTTTT.

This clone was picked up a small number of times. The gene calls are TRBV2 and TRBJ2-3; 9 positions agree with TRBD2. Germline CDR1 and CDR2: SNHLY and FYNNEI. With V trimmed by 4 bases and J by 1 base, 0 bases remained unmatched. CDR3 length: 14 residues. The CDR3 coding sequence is TGTGCCAGCAGTGTAGCGGGAGGCACAGATACGCAGTATTTT. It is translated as CASSVAGGTDTQYF.

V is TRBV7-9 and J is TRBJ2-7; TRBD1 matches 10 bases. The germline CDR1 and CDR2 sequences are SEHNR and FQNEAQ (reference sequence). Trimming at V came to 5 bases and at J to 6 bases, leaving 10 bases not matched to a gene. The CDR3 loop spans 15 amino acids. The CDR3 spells CASSLGQGIGFEQYF. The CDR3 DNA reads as TGTGCCAGCAGCCTGGGACAGGGGATAGGGTTCGAGCAGTACTTC.

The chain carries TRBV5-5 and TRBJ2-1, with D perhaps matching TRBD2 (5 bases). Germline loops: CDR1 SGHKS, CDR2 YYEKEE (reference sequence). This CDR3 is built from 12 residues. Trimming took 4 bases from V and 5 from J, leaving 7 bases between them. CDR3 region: CASSLGDNEQFF. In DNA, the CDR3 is TGTGCCAGCAGCCTCGGGGACAATGAGCAGTTCTTC.

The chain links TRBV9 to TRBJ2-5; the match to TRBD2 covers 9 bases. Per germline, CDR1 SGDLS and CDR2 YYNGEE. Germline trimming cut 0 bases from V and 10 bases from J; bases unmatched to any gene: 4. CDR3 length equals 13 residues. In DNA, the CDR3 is TGTGCCAGCAGCGTAGTATCTAGCGGGATCCAGTACTTC. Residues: CASSVVSSGIQYF.

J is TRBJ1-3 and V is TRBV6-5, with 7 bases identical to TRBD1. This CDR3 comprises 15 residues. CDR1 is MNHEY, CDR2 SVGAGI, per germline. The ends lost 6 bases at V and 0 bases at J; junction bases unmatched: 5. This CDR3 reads CASSRGQRSGNTIYF. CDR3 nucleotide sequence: TGTGCCAGCAGCCGGGGACAGCGCTCTGGAAACACCATATATTTT.

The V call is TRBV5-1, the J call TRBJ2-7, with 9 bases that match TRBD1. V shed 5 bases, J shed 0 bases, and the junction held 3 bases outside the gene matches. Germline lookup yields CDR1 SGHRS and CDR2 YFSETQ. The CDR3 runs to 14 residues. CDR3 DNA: TGCGCCAGCAGTGGGACAGGGAGCTCCTACGAGCAGTACTTC. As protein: CASSGTGSSYEQYF.

In DNA, the CDR3 is TGTGCCAGCACGAGGCCTCACCCCCCATACTGGCGGGGAGCTTTCTTT. Its translation is CASTRPHPPYWRGAFF. The chain combines TRBV27 with TRBJ1-1; D is ambiguous. Germline assignment: CDR1 MNHEY and CDR2 SMNVEV (reference sequence). The CDR3 consists of 16 residues. Trimming cost V 7 bases and J 10 bases, with 28 bases left between them.

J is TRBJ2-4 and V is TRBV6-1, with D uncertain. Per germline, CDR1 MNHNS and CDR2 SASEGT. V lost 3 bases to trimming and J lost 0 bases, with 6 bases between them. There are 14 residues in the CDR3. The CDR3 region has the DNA TGTGCCAGCAGTGATAGAAGAGCCAAAAACATTCAGTACTTC. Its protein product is CASSDRRAKNIQYF.

The CDR3 sequence is CASSEWQQWNTEAFF. The CDR3 region has the DNA TGTGCCAGCAGTGAATGGCAACAGTGGAACACTGAAGCTTTCTTT. The chain uses TRBV2 and TRBJ1-1; no firm D call. Trimming left V 2 bases short and J 1 base short, with 11 bases between. CDR1 is SNHLY and CDR2 is FYNNEI in the germline V gene. The CDR3 has 15 amino acids.